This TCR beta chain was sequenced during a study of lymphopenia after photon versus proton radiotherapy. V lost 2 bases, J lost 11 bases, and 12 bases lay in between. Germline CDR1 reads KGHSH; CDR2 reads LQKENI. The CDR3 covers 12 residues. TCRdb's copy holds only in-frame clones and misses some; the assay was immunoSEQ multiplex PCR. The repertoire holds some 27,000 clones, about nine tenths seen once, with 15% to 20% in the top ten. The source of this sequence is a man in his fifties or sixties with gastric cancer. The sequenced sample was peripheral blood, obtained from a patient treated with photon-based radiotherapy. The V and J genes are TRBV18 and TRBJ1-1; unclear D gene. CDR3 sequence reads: CASSPGVGLAFF. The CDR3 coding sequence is TGTGCCAGCTCACCAGGAGTAGGGCTCGCTTTCTTT.